The 13 T cell receptor beta chains below all came from one sample that was sequenced in a study of T cells in Graves' hyperthyroidism and ophthalmopathy. Regions amplified from RNA transcripts were the TCR beta CDR3 regions. First-round RT-PCR with HTBI primers amplified the TCR CDR3 region. From the multiplex PCR reads, TCRdb called clonotypes with MiXCR, one entry per CDR3 protein. The sample lists fewer than 650,000 distinct CDR3 sequences, around 14% occurring once. The specimen sequenced was blood. The receptor source for this set is a woman aged 25 to 45 with Graves' hyperthyroidism that later progressed to Graves' ophthalmopathy.

This clonotype has just a few counts. V and J are TRBV9 and TRBJ2-2; D gene ambiguous. CDR3 length: 15 residues. V was clipped by 7 bases and J by 0 bases, with 13 bases between them. Germline assignment: CDR1 SGDLS and CDR2 YYNGEE. CDR3 residues: CASAQGGTNTGELFF. The CDR3 nucleotides read TGTGCCAGCGCTCAAGGTGGGACGAACACCGGGGAGCTGTTTTTT.

This clonotype was seen ten or more times. The genes are TRBV20-1 and TRBJ2-2; perhaps TRBD1 as D (5 bases). The CDR3 totals 14 residues. The V gene lost 4 bases and the J gene lost 2 bases, with 11 bases spanning the gap. Germline values: CDR1 DFQATT, CDR2 SNEGSKA (reference sequence). CDR3 protein: CSANHRGNTGELFF. DNA for the CDR3: TGCAGTGCTAACCATAGGGGAAACACCGGGGAGCTGTTTTTT.

The V and J genes are TRBV30 and TRBJ1-1; tentative D call: TRBD1 (6 bases). Trimming removed 5 bases from V and 6 bases from J, with 19 bases in between. The CDR3 length is 14 residues. The V gene's germline CDR1 is GTSNPN and CDR2 SVGIG (reference sequence). The CDR3 protein is CAWVRGGGAAEAFF. CDR3 nucleotides: TGTGCCTGGGTACGAGGGGGGGGCGCGGCTGAAGCTTTCTTT.

This rearrangement joins TRBV20-1 to TRBJ1-3; D gene unclear. Germline loops: CDR1 DFQATT, CDR2 SNEGSKA (reference sequence). The CDR3 length is 15 residues. The V and J ends lost 6 bases and 5 bases respectively, with 20 bases between them. The CDR3, as DNA: TGCAGTGCCCCGGATCGGGGTGGCGTTAGAAACACCATATATTTT. It specifies CSAPDRGGVRNTIYF.

The table lists this clonotype with many counts. The chain combines TRBV15 with TRBJ2-5, with 9 positions matching TRBD2. The ends lost 0 bases at V and 4 bases at J; junction bases unmatched: 9. The CDR3 has 17 amino acids. Per the germline V gene, CDR1 is LNHNV and CDR2 is YYDKDF (reference sequence). CDR3 in DNA: TGTGCCACCAGCAGAGATATCCCCCTAGCGGGAACAGAGACCCAGTACTTC. This sequence encodes CATSRDIPLAGTETQYF.

This chain uses TRBV7-9 with TRBJ2-1; D gene unclear. The V end lost 2 bases, the J end lost 7 bases, and 33 bases lay between the germline ends. Germline V gene data show CDR1 as SEHNR and CDR2 as FQNEAQ (reference sequence). This CDR3 comprises 21 residues. For the CDR3, the DNA is TGTGCCAGCAGCTTACGTTCGCCTGTTCCCGGTGGGGTAATGTTTGGGAATGAGCAGTTCTTC. Residues: CASSLRSPVPGGVMFGNEQFF.

In this sample, this clonotype turned up many times. The V and J genes are TRBV28 and TRBJ2-7; 7 bases align to TRBD1. The CDR3 contains 13 residues. Germline-derived CDR1 and CDR2 are MDHEN and SYDVKM. Trimming at V came to 3 bases and at J to 5 bases, leaving 4 bases not matched to a gene. DNA for the CDR3: TGTGCCAGCAGTTTGACAGGGCGGCACGAGCAGTACTTC. Translation: CASSLTGRHEQYF.

There are a few counts of this clonotype. The chain links TRBV7-3 to TRBJ2-1; 8 nucleotides align to TRBD1. The CDR3 runs 15 residues. V shed 1 base and J 7 bases; nucleotides not matched to a gene: 6. In germline, CDR1 is SGHTA, CDR2 FQGTGA. This CDR3 reads CASSLMGQVPNEQFF. The CDR3 nucleotides are TGTGCCAGCAGCTTAATGGGACAGGTTCCGAATGAGCAGTTCTTC.

This clonotype was recorded a few times. The V gene is TRBV4-2, the J gene TRBJ2-5; no clear D. The germline V gene encodes CDR1 LGHNA and CDR2 YNFKEQ. Trimming pared 0 bases from V and 4 bases from J, leaving 12 bases between. The CDR3 consists of 15 residues. CDR3 sequence reads: CASSQDLGSRETQYF. CDR3 nucleotide sequence: TGTGCCAGCAGCCAAGATCTGGGTTCTAGAGAGACCCAGTACTTC.

The V and J genes are TRBV6-1 and TRBJ2-2; 7 nucleotides match TRBD2. This CDR3 region has 16 residues. Trimming removed 4 bases from V and 2 bases from J; junction bases left unmatched: 7. Germline-derived CDR1 and CDR2 are MNHNS and SASEGT. DNA of the CDR3: TGTGCCAGCAGTGCTACCGGGACTATAAACACCGGGGAGCTGTTTTTT. Its translation is CASSATGTINTGELFF.

This sequence joins TRBV12-3 or TRBV12-4 and TRBJ1-2; a weak D match, TRBD1 (5 bases). V was clipped by 9 bases and J by 0 bases, with 17 bases between them. The CDR3 length is 15 residues. The CDR3: CASSCTTEANYGYTF. CDR3 nucleotide sequence: TGTGCCAGTAGCTGTACGACAGAAGCTAACTATGGCTACACCTTC.

Remarks on this clonotype: Just one base apart from a much larger clone, this may be a read error. This chain connects TRBV29-1 to TRBJ1-4, with D unresolved. The CDR3 is 11 amino acids. Germline lookup yields CDR1 SQVTM and CDR2 ANQGSEA. The CDR3 reads CSVLLNERLFF. Written as DNA, the CDR3 is TGCAGCGTTCTACTGAATGAAAGACTGTTTTTT.

With regard to this clonotype: One end of the junction is discordant with germline, which a read error may explain. The rearrangement links TRBV9 to TRBJ2-7; D possibly corresponds to TRBD2 (6 bases). From germline, CDR1 is SGDLS and CDR2 YYNGEE. This CDR3 region has 16 residues. In DNA, the CDR3 is TGTGCCGGCAGCGACGGGGAGGCGGGGAGCTCCTACGAGCAGTACTTC. It encodes CAGSDGEAGSSYEQYF. Filled out from reference TRBV9 and TRBJ2-7, the complete variable domain reads DSGVTQTPKHLITATGQRVTLRCSPRSGDLSVYWYQQSLDQGLQFLIQYYNGEERAKGNILERFSAQQFPDLHSELNLSSLELGDSALYFCAGSDGEAGSSYEQYFGPGTRLTVT.